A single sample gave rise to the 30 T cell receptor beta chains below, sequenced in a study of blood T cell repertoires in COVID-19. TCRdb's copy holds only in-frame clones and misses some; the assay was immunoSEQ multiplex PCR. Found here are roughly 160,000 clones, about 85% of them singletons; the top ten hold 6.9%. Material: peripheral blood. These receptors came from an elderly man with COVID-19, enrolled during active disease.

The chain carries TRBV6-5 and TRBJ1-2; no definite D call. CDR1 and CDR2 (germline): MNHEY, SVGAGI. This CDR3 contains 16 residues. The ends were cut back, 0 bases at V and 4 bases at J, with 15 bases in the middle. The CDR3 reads CASSYSVSPAGYGYTF. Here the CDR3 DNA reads TGTGCCAGCAGTTACTCTGTCTCTCCTGCGGGCTATGGCTACACCTTC.

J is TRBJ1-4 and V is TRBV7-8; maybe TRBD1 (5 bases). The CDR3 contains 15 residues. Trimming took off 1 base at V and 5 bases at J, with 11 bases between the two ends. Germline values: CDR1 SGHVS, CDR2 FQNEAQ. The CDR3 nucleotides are TGTGCCAGCAGCTTAGAAGACAGCGGGAATGAAAAACTGTTTTTT. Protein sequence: CASSLEDSGNEKLFF.

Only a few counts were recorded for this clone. The CDR3 sequence is CASSPPAGQGGYTF. The CDR3 DNA sequence: TGTGCCAGCTCACCACCAGCAGGACAGGGTGGCTACACCTTC. The V and J genes are TRBV18 and TRBJ1-2, with 8 bases that match TRBD1. Trimming took 0 bases from V and 7 from J; bases not matched to a gene: 4. Germline-derived CDR1 and CDR2 are KGHSH and LQKENI. This CDR3 comprises 14 residues. Together with reference TRBV18 and TRBJ1-2, the CDR3 gives the full variable domain: NAGVMQNPRHLVRRRGQEARLRCSPMKGHSHVYWYRQLPEEGLKFMVYLQKENIIDESGMPKERFSAEFPKEGPSILRIQQVVRGDSAAYFCASSPPAGQGGYTFGSGTRLTVV.

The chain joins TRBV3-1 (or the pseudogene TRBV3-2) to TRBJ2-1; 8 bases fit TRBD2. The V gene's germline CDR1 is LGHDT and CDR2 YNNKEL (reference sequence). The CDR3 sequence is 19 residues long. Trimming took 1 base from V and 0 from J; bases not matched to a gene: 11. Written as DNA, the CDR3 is TGTGCCAGCAGCCAAGGGCGAGGCGCGGGGGGATTCTCCTACAATGAGCAGTTCTTC. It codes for CASSQGRGAGGFSYNEQFF.

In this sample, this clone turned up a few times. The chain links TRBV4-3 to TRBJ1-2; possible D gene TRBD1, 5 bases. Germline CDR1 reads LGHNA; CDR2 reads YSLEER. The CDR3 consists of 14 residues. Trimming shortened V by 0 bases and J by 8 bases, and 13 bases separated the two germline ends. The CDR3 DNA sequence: TGCGCCAGCAGCCAAGATTTAGGGGTCAGGGGCTACACCTTC. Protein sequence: CASSQDLGVRGYTF.

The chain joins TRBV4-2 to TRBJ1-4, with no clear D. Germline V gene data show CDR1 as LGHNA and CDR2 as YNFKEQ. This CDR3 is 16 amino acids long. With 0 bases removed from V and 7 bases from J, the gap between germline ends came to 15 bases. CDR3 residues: CASSQDLYGRGEKLFF. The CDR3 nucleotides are TGTGCCAGCAGCCAAGATCTGTACGGGCGGGGTGAAAAACTGTTTTTT.

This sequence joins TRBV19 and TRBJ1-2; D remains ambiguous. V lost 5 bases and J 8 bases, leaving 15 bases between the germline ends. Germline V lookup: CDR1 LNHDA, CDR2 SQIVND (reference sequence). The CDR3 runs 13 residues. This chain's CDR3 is CASSSEAPGGYTF. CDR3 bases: TGTGCCAGTAGTTCCGAGGCTCCCGGGGGCTACACCTTC.

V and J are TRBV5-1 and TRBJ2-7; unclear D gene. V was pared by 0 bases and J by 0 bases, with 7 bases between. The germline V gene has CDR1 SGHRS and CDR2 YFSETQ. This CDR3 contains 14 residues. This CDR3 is CASSLEPSSYEQYF. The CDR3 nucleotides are TGCGCCAGCAGCTTGGAGCCGAGCTCCTACGAGCAGTACTTC. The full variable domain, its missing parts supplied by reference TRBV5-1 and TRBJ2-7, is KAGVTQTPRYLIKTRGQQVTLSCSPISGHRSVSWYQQTPGQGLQFLFEYFSETQRNKGNFPGRFSGRQFSNSRSEMNVSTLELGDSALYLCASSLEPSSYEQYFGPGTRLTVT.

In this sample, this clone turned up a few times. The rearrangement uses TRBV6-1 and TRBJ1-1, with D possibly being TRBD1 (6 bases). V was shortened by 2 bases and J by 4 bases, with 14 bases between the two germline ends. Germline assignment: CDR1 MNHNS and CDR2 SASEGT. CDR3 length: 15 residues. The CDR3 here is CASSERGGGSTEAFF. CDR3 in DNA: TGTGCCAGCAGTGAAAGGGGAGGGGGGAGCACTGAAGCTTTCTTT.

CDR3 residues: CASSPGDDYGYTF. The CDR3 nucleotides are TGTGCCAGCAGTCCAGGGGACGACTATGGCTACACCTTC. The rearrangement joins TRBV28 to TRBJ1-2, with D perhaps TRBD1 (6 bases). CDR3 length: 13 amino acids. V was shortened by 5 bases and J by 3 bases, with 10 bases between the two germline ends. CDR1 and CDR2 from the germline V gene are MDHEN and SYDVKM.

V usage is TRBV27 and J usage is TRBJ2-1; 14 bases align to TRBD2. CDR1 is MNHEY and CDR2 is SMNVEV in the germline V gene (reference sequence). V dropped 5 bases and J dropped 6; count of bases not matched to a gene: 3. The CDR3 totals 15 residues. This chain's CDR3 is CASSPGTSGGNEQFF. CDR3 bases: TGTGCCAGCAGTCCTGGGACTAGCGGGGGCAATGAGCAGTTCTTC.

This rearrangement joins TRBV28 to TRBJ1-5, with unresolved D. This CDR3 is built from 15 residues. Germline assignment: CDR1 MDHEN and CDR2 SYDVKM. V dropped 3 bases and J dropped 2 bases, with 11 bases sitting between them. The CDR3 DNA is TGTGCCAGCAGTTTCCGGGGAGAGGGCAATCAGCCCCAGCATTTT. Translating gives CASSFRGEGNQPQHF. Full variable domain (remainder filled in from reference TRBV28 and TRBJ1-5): DVKVTQSSRYLVKRTGEKVFLECVQDMDHENMFWYRQDPGLGLRLIYFSYDVKMKEKGDIPEGYSVSREKKERFSLILESASTNQTSMYLCASSFRGEGNQPQHFGDGTRLSIL.

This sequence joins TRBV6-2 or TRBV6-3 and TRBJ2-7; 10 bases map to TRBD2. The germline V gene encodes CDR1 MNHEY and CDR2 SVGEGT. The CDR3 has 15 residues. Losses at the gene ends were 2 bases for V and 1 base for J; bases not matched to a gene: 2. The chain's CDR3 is CASSYISGGSYEQYF. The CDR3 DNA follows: TGTGCCAGCAGTTACATTAGCGGGGGGTCCTACGAGCAGTACTTC.

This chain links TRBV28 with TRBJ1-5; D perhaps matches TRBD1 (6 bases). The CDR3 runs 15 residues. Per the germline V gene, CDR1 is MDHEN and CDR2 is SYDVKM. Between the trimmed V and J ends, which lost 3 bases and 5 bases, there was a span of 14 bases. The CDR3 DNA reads TGTGCCAGCAGTTTCCCAGGGGTATTGCATCAGCCCCAGCATTTT. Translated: CASSFPGVLHQPQHF.

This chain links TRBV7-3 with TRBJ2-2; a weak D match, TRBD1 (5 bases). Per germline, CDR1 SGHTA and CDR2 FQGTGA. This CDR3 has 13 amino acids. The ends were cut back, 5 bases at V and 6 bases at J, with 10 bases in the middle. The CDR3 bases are TGTGCCAGCAGCCCCCAGGGATCCGGGGAGCTGTTTTTT. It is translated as CASSPQGSGELFF.

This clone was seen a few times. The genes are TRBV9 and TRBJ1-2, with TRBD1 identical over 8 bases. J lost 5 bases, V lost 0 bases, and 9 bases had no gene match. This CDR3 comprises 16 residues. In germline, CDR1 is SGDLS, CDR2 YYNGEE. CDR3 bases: TGTGCCAGCAGCGTAGCCCCCACAGGGGGAAGTTATGGCTACACCTTC. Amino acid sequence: CASSVAPTGGSYGYTF.

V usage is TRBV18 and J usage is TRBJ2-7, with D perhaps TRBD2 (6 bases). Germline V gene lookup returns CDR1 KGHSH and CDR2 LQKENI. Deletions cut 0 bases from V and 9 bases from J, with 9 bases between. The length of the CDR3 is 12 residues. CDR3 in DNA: TGTGCCAGCTCACCACCCGGGGGAGGGCAGTACTTC. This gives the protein CASSPPGGGQYF.

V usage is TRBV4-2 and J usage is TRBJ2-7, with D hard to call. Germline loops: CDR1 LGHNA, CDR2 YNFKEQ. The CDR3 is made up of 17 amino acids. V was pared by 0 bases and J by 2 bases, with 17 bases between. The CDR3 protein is CASSQDSTAEIPYEQYF. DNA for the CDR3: TGTGCCAGCAGCCAAGATTCAACGGCGGAAATCCCCTACGAGCAGTACTTC.

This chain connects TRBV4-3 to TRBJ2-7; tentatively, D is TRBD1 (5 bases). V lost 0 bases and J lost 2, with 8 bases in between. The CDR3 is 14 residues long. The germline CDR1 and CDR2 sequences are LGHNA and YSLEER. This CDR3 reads CASSQDRAAYEQYF. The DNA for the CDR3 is TGCGCCAGCAGCCAAGACAGGGCTGCCTACGAGCAGTACTTC.

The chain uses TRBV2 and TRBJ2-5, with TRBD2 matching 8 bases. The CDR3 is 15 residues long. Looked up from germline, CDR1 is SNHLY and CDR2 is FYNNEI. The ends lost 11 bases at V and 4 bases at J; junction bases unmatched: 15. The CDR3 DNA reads TGTGCCGGTTGCCCCACGCGGGGGGTCGGAGAGACCCAGTACTTC. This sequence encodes CAGCPTRGVGETQYF.

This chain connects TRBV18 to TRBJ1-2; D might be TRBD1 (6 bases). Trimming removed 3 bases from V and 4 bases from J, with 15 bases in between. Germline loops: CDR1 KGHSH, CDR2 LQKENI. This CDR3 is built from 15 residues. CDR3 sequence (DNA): TGTGCCAGCTCACCCATACGGGGGGGGGCCTATGGCTACACCTTC. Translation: CASSPIRGGAYGYTF.

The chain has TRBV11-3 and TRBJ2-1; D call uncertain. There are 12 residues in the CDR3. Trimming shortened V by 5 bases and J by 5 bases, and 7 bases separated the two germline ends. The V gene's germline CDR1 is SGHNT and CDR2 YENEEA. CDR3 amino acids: CASSPQNNEQFF. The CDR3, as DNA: TGTGCCAGCAGCCCCCAGAACAATGAGCAGTTCTTC. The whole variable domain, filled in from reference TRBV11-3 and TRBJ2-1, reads EAGVVQSPRYKIIEKKQPVAFWCNPISGHNTLYWYLQNLGQGPELLIRYENEEAVDDSQLPKDRFSAERLKGVDSTLKIQPAELGDSAVYLCASSPQNNEQFFGPGTRLTVL.

CDR3 nucleotides: TGTGCCAGCAGCTATCGACTAGCGGGGGGCACAGATACGCAGTATTTT. Encoded protein: CASSYRLAGGTDTQYF. This chain connects TRBV3-1 (or the pseudogene TRBV3-2) to TRBJ2-3, with 12 bases matching TRBD2. Trimming cost V 5 bases and J 1 base; bases outside gene matches: 4. The CDR3 length is 16 residues. CDR1 LGHDT and CDR2 YNNKEL come from the germline V gene (reference sequence).

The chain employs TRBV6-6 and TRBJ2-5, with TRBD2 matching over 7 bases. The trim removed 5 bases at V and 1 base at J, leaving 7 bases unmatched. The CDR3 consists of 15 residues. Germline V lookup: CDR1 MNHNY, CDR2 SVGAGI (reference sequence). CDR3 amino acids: CASSPQERGQETQYF. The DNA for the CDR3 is TGTGCCAGCAGTCCCCAGGAGCGGGGCCAAGAGACCCAGTACTTC.

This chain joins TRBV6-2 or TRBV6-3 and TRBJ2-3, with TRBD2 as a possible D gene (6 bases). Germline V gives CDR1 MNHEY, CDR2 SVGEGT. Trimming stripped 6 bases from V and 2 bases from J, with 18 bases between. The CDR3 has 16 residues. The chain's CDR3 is CASSPIAGGDTDTQYF. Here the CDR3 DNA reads TGTGCCAGCAGCCCTATTGCGGGCGGGGACACAGATACGCAGTATTTT.

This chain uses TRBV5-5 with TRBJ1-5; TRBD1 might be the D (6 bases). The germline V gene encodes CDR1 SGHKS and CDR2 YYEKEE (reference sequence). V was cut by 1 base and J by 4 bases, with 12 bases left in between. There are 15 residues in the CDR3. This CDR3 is CASSLQGRGNQPQHF. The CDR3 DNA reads TGTGCCAGCAGCTTGCAGGGGCGAGGGAATCAGCCCCAGCATTTT.

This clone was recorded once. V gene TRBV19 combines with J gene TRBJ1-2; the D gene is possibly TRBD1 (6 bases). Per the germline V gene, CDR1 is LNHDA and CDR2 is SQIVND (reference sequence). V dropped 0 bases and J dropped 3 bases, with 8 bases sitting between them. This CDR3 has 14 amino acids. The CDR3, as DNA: TGTGCCAGTAGTATAGAAAGGACAGACTATGGCTACACCTTC. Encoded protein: CASSIERTDYGYTF.

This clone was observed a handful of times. The chain's CDR3 is CASSLGQTSYSPLHF. The CDR3 region has the DNA TGCGCCAGCAGCTTGGGACAGACTTCTTATTCACCCCTCCACTTT. The J gene is TRBJ1-6, the V gene TRBV5-1, with D possibly matching TRBD1 (5 bases). V was clipped by 0 bases and J by 8 bases, with 12 bases between them. This CDR3 spans 15 amino acids. Germline assignment: CDR1 SGHRS and CDR2 YFSETQ.

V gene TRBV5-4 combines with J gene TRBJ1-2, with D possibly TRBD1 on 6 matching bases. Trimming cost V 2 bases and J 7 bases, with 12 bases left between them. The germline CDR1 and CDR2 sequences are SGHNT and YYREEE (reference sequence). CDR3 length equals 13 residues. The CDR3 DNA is TGTGCCAGCAGCTTTGGGGGGGCAGGTGGCTACACCTTC. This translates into CASSFGGAGGYTF.

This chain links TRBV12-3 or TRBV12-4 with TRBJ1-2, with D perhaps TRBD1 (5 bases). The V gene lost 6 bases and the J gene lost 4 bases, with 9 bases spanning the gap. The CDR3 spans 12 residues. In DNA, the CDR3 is TGTGCCAGCAGGTATAGGGGCTATGGCTACACCTTC. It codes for CASRYRGYGYTF.